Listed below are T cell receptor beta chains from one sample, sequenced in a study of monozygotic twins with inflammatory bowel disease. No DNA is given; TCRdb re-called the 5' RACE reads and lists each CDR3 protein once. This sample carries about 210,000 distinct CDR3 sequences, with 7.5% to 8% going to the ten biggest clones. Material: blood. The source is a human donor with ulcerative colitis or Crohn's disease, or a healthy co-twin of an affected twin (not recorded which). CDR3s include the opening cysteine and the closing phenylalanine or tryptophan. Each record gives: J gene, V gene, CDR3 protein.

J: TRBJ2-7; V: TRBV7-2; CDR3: CASSDLGGPYEQYF
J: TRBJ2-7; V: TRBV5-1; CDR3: CASSGYTADEQYF
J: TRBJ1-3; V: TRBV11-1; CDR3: CASSYSGPSSGNTIYF
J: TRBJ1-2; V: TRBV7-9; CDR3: CASSNAGTGGGYGYTF
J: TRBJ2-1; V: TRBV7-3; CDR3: CASSLGQAGGNEQFF
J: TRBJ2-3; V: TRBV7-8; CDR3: CASSFQGAGTDTQYF
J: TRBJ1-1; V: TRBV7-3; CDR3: CASSLTSTNTEAFF
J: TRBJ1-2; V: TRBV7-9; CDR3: CASSPIPGQGKDYGYTF
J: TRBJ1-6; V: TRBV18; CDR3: CASSPGPAGSPLHF
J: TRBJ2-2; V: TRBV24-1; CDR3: CATSDMTASPGTGELFF
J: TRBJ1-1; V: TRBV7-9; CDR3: CASSLAALNTEAFF
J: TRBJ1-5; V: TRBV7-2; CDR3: CASSPTAGYSNQPQHF
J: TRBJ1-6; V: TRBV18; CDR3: CASSPQGGNSPLHF
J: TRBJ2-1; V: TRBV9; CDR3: CASSVGGGGRYNEQFF
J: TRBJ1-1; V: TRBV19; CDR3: CASTPGQTNTEAFF
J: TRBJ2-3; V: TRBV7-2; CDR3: CASSLGSLAYTDTQYF
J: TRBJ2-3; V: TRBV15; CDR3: CATSRERPTDTQYF
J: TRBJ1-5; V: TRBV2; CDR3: CASGGQGEKPQHF
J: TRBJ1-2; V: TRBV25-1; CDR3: CASSKGKGNYGYTF
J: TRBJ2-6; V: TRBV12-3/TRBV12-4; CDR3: CASSLALGQGPSGANVLTF
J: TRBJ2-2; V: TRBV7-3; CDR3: CASSLSPSGRAGAGELFF
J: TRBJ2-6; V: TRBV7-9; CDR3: CAEGRTSVTGANVLTF
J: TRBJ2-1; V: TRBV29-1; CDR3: CSVEWEGPYNEQFF
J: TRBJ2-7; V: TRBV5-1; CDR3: CASRTGVNYEQYF
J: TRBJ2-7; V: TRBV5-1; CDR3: CASSSGQGTSEQYF
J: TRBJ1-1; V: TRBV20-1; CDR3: CSVQGTGGTEAFF